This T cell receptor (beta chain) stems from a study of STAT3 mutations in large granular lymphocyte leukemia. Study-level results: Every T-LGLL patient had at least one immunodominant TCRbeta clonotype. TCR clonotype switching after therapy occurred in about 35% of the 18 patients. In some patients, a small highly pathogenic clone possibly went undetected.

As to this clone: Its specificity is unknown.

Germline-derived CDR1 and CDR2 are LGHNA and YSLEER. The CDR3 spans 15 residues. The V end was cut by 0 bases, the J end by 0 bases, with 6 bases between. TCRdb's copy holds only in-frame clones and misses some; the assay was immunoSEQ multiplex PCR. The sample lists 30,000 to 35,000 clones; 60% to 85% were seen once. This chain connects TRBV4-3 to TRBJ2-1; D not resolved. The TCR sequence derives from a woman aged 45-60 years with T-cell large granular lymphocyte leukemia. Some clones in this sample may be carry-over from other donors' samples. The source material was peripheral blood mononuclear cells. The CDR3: CASSQEGSSYNEQFF. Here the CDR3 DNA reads TGCGCCAGCAGCCAAGAGGGCAGCTCCTACAATGAGCAGTTCTTC.